Listed below are T cell receptor beta chains from one sample, sequenced in a study of response to subunit inactivated influenza vaccine. MiXCR, run by TCRdb on the RT-PCR reads, gives a single entry per CDR3 protein. The sample consists of 560,000 or so distinct CDR3 sequences, approximately 7.7% of them appearing once. The specimen comprised PBMCs from blood, sampled 23 to 25 months after vaccination. Receptor source: a man aged 50-75 years who received an inactivated influenza vaccine. Both conserved end residues are part of each CDR3. D genes are given only for firm matches. Clone size is not always given. Where it is, it says once, few, many or a class for expanded clones.

d_call	j_call	v_call	clone_size	cdr3_aa	cdr3_nt
.	TRBJ2-3	TRBV20-1	many	CSARDPQAQTSGDTQYF	TGCAGTGCTAGAGATCCTCAGGCACAAACCTCGGGAGATACGCAGTATTTT
.	TRBJ2-4	TRBV3-1	many	CASSQAIRGAKNIQYF	TGTGCCAGCAGCCAAGCTATTAGGGGAGCCAAAAACATTCAGTACTTC
.	TRBJ2-1	TRBV11-2	few	CARGVNEQFF	TGTGCCAGAGGCGTCAATGAGCAGTTCTTC
TRBD2	TRBJ2-2	TRBV12-3/TRBV12-4	few	CASSHTSGSRELFF	TGTGCCAGCAGTCACACTAGCGGGAGCCGGGAGCTGTTTTTT
.	TRBJ2-3	TRBV13	.	CASSTIGDTQYF	TGTGCCAGCAGCACTATAGGAGATACGCAGTATTTT
TRBD1	TRBJ1-2	TRBV7-9	.	CASSADRGFYTF	TGTGCCAGCAGCGCGGACAGGGGGTTCTACACCTTC
.	TRBJ2-7	TRBV11-2	few	CASGSGGSVHEQYF	TGTGCCAGCGGTTCTGGGGGGAGCGTCCACGAGCAGTACTTC
TRBD1	TRBJ2-7	TRBV6-1	.	CASRTPGGSGEQYF	TGTGCCAGCAGGACCCCAGGGGGCTCGGGCGAGCAGTACTTC
TRBD1	TRBJ2-1	TRBV6-1	many	CASTTLTRGQGYNEQFF	TGTGCCAGCACCACCCTGACTAGGGGACAGGGCTACAATGAGCAGTTCTTC
.	TRBJ2-1	TRBV7-2	many	CASSLGGTAYNEQFF	TGTGCCAGCAGCTTAGGCGGGACCGCCTACAATGAGCAGTTCTTC
TRBD1	TRBJ2-1	TRBV20-1	many	CSARDPNSRTGGNEQFF	TGCAGTGCTAGAGACCCAAACTCCCGGACAGGGGGCAATGAGCAGTTCTTC
.	TRBJ1-5	TRBV12-3/TRBV12-4	.	CASSPLGGQPQHF	TGTGCCAGCAGTCCCTTGGGTGGTCAGCCCCAGCATTTT
.	TRBJ2-5	TRBV5-1	few	CASSLIRERDQETQYF	TGCGCCAGCAGCTTGATCAGGGAAAGAGACCAAGAGACCCAGTACTTC
.	TRBJ2-1	TRBV20-1	.	CSAGGLLDNEQFF	TGCAGTGCCGGCGGGTTACTAGACAATGAGCAGTTCTTC
.	TRBJ2-5	TRBV20-1	many	CSARHDEGGKGTQYF	TGCAGTGCTAGACACGACGAAGGTGGTAAGGGGACCCAGTACTTC
.	TRBJ2-5	TRBV4-3	many	CASSQDVAGRETQYF	TGCGCCAGCAGCCAAGATGTGGCAGGGAGAGAGACCCAGTACTTC
TRBD1	TRBJ1-1	TRBV14	.	CASSQWTGMNTEAFF	TGTGCCAGCAGCCAATGGACAGGGATGAACACTGAAGCTTTCTTT
.	TRBJ1-2	TRBV20-1	many	CSARDKPNYGYTF	TGCAGTGCTAGAGATAAGCCTAACTATGGCTACACCTTC
.	TRBJ1-1	TRBV7-9	.	CASSWEDTEAFF	TGTGCCAGCAGCTGGGAGGACACTGAAGCTTTCTTT
.	TRBJ2-7	TRBV20-1	many	CSARDTGPQYF	TGCAGTGCTAGAGATACGGGGCCGCAGTACTTC
TRBD1	TRBJ2-6	TRBV20-1	.	CSASEGGGGANVLTF	TGCAGTGCTAGTGAAGGGGGCGGTGGGGCCAACGTCCTGACTTTC
.	TRBJ2-6	TRBV11-2	few	CASSLDYYSSQAVSGANVLTF	TGTGCCAGCAGCTTAGATTATTACTCTTCACAGGCAGTCTCTGGGGCCAACGTCCTGACTTTC
TRBD2	TRBJ2-3	TRBV7-8	.	CASSFLRGRAWDTQYF	TGTGCCAGCAGCTTTTTACGAGGGAGGGCCTGGGATACGCAGTATTTT
.	TRBJ1-1	TRBV15	many	CATSRPRVGTEAFF	TGTGCCACCAGCAGGCCGAGGGTTGGTACTGAAGCTTTCTTT
.	TRBJ1-2	TRBV28	many	CASSKNRARGNYGYTF	TGTGCCAGCAGTAAGAATAGGGCTAGGGGGAACTATGGCTACACCTTC
.	TRBJ1-5	TRBV20-1	few	CSARQVGHQPQHF	TGCAGTGCCAGACAGGTGGGCCATCAGCCCCAGCATTTT
.	TRBJ2-2	TRBV9	.	CASSVDRATGELFF	TGTGCCAGCAGCGTAGACAGGGCCACCGGGGAGCTGTTTTTT
TRBD1	TRBJ2-1	TRBV3-1	many	CASNLRDRGPNEQFF	TGTGCCAGCAACCTCCGGGACAGGGGGCCCAATGAGCAGTTCTTC
.	TRBJ1-5	TRBV4-3	.	CASSQKGTTPSNQPQHF	TGCGCCAGCAGCCAAAAAGGGACCACCCCTAGCAATCAGCCCCAGCATTTT
TRBD1	TRBJ1-1	TRBV2	few	CASSDGQGSYTEAFF	TGTGCCAGCAGTGACGGACAGGGATCATACACTGAAGCTTTCTTT
TRBD1	TRBJ2-1	TRBV5-5	.	CASSLDIGGHYNEQFF	TGTGCCAGCAGTCTAGATATAGGGGGCCATTACAATGAGCAGTTCTTC
TRBD1	TRBJ1-2	TRBV6-1	many	CASSAHRGSYGYTF	TGTGCCAGCAGCGCCCACAGGGGGTCTTATGGCTACACCTTC
.	TRBJ1-3	TRBV11-2	few	CASSQEPFSGNTIYF	TGTGCCAGCAGCCAAGAACCCTTCTCTGGAAACACCATATATTTT
TRBD2	TRBJ2-5	TRBV5-4	.	CASSLRLFGGGPHQETQYF	TGTGCCAGCAGCTTGCGGTTGTTTGGGGGAGGGCCACACCAAGAGACCCAGTACTTC
.	TRBJ2-3	TRBV15	few	CATSRVKGDTQYF	TGTGCCACCAGCAGAGTCAAGGGGGATACGCAGTATTTT
.	TRBJ1-2	TRBV12-3/TRBV12-4	many	CASSPTWGLGYGYTF	TGTGCCAGCAGCCCCACTTGGGGGTTAGGCTATGGCTACACCTTC
TRBD2	TRBJ2-2	TRBV9	few	CASSVTSGRVGGELFF	TGTGCCAGCAGCGTGACTAGCGGGAGGGTCGGCGGGGAGCTGTTTTTT
.	TRBJ2-7	TRBV3-1	.	CACSQEASCTHEQYF	TGTGCCTGCAGCCAGGAGGCGTCTTGTACCCACGAGCAGTACTTC
.	TRBJ2-7	TRBV19	few	CASSITTGEQYF	TGTGCCAGTAGTATAACTACAGGCGAGCAGTACTTC
TRBD1	TRBJ2-5	TRBV6-1	few	CASSHNTGDRETQYF	TGTGCCAGCAGCCATAATACAGGGGACAGGGAGACCCAGTACTTC
.	TRBJ2-1	TRBV7-8	few	CASSLVSVSYSYNEQFF	TGTGCCAGCAGCTTAGTGTCGGTCTCCTACTCCTACAATGAGCAGTTCTTC
.	TRBJ2-3	TRBV10-3	few	CAISESKATDTQYF	TGTGCCATCAGTGAGTCAAAGGCTACAGATACGCAGTATTTT
.	TRBJ1-2	TRBV5-1	.	CASSLGTNIDGYTF	TGCGCCAGCAGCTTGGGGACAAATATTGATGGCTACACCTTC
.	TRBJ1-5	TRBV15	.	CATGENNQPQHF	TGTGCCACCGGTGAAAACAATCAGCCCCAGCATTTT
.	TRBJ2-5	TRBV12-3/TRBV12-4	many	CASSGTGNPGETQYF	TGTGCCAGCAGCGGGACTGGGAATCCAGGGGAGACCCAGTACTTC
.	TRBJ2-1	TRBV12-5	few	CASARGGSSYNEQFF	TGTGCTAGTGCCCGAGGGGGTAGCTCCTACAATGAGCAGTTCTTC
.	TRBJ2-7	TRBV6-6	few	CASALGATYEQYF	TGTGCCAGCGCCCTGGGCGCCACCTACGAGCAGTACTTC
.	TRBJ1-5	TRBV3-1	.	CASGFWPSSQPQHF	TGTGCCAGCGGGTTTTGGCCTTCCAGTCAGCCCCAGCATTTT